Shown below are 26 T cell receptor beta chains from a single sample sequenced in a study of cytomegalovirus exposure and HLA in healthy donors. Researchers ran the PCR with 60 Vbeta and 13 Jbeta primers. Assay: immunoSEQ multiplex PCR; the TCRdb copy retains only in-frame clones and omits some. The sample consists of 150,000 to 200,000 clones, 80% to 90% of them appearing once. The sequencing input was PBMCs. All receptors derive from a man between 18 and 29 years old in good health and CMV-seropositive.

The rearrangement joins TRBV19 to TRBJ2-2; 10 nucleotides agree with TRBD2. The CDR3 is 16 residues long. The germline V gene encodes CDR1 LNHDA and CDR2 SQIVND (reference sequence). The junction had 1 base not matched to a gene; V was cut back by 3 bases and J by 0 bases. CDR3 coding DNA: TGTGCCAGTAGTATTAGCGGGGGGCCGAACACCGGGGAGCTGTTTTTT. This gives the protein CASSISGGPNTGELFF.

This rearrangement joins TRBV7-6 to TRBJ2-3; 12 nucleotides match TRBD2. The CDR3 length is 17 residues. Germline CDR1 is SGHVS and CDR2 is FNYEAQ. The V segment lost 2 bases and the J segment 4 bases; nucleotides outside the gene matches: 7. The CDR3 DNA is TGTGCCAGCAGCTTATTGGCTAGCGGGGGGGTTGCAGATACGCAGTATTTT. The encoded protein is CASSLLASGGVADTQYF.

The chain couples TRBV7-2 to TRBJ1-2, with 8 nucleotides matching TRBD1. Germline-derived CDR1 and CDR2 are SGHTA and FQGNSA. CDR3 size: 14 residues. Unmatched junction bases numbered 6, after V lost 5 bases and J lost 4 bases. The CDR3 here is CASSPRTGIYGYTF. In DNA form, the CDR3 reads TGTGCCAGCAGCCCACGGACAGGGATCTATGGCTACACCTTC.

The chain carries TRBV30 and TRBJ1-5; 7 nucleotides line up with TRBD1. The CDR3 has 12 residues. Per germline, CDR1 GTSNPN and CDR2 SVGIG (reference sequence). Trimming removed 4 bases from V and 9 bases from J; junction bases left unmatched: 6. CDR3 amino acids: CAWNTGERPQHF. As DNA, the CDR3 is TGTGCCTGGAACACAGGGGAGCGGCCCCAGCATTTT.

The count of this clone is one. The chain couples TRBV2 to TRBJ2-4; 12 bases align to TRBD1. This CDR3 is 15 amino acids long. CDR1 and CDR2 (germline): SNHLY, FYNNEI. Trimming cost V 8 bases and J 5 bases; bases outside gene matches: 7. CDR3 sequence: CASGRDRGPQNIQYF. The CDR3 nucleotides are TGTGCCAGCGGACGGGACAGGGGGCCTCAAAACATTCAGTACTTC.

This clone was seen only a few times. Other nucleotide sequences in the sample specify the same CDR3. CDR3 coding DNA: TGTGCCAGCAGCTTGGTGTCGTACGAGCAGTACTTC. Residues: CASSLVSYEQYF. The genes are TRBV5-6 and TRBJ2-7; D is ambiguous. V was trimmed by 0 bases and J by 4 bases, leaving 5 bases between them. CDR3 length: 12 residues. In germline, CDR1 is SGHDT, CDR2 YYEEEE.

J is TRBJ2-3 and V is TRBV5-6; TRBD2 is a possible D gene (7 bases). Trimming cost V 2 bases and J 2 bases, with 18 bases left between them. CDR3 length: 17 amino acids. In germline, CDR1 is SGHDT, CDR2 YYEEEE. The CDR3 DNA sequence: TGTGCCAGCAGCTTCACGAGGGGGGGTGGGAACACAGATACGCAGTATTTT. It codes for CASSFTRGGGNTDTQYF.

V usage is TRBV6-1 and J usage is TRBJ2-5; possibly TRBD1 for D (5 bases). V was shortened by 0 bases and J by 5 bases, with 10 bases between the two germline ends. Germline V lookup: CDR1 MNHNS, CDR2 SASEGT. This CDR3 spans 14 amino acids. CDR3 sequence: CASSEAPRAETQYF. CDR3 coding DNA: TGTGCCAGCAGTGAAGCACCCAGGGCGGAGACCCAGTACTTC.

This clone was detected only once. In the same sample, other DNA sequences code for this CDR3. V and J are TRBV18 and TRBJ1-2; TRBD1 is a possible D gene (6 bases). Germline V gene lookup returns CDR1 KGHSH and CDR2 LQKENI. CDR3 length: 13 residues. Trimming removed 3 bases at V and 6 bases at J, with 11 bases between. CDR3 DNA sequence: TGTGCCAGCTCACCCAGGGGAGGGGATGGCTACACCTTC. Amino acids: CASSPRGGDGYTF.

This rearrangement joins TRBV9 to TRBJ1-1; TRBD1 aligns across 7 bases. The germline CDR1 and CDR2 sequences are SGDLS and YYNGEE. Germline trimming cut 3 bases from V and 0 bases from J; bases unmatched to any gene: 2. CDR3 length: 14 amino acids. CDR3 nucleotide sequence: TGTGCCAGCAGCGAAGGACAGGTGAACACTGAAGCTTTCTTT. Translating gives CASSEGQVNTEAFF.

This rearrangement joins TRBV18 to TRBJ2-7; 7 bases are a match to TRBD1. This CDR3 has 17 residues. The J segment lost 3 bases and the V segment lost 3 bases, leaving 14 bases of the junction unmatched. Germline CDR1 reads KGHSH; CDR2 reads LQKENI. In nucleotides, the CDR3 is TGTGCCAGCTCACCTTGGAAGACAGGGTACGAGGACTACGAGCAGTACTTC. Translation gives CASSPWKTGYEDYEQYF.

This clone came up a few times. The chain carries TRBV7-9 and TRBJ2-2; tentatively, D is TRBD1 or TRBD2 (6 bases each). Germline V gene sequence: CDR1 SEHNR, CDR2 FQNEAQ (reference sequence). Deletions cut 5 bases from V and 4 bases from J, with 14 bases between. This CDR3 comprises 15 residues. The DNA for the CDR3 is TGTGCCAGCAGCCTAGGGGGGCGCGGCACCGGGGAGCTGTTTTTT. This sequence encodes CASSLGGRGTGELFF.

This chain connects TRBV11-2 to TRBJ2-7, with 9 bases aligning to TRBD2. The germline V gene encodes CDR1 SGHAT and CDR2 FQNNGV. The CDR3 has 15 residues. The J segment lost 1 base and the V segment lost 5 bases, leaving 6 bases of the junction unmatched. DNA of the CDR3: TGTGCCAGCAGCCGGCTAGCGGGGAAGTCCTACGAGCAGTACTTC. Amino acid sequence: CASSRLAGKSYEQYF.

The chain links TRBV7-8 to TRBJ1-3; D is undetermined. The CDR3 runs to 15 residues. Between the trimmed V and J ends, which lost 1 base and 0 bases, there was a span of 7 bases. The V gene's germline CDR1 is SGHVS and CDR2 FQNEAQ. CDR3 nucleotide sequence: TGTGCCAGCAGCTTAGGGCCCAACTCTGGAAACACCATATATTTT. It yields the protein CASSLGPNSGNTIYF.

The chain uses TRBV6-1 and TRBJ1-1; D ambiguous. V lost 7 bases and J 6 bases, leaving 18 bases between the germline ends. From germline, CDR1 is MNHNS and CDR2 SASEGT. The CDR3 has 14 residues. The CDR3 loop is CASIPGGVIPEAFF. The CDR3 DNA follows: TGTGCCAGCATCCCGGGCGGGGTTATCCCTGAAGCTTTCTTT.

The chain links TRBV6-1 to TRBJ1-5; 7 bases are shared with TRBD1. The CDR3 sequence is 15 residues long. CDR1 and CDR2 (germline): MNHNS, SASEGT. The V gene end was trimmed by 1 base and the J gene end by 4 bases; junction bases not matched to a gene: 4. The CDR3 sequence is CASSEVDRDNQPQHF. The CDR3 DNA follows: TGTGCCAGCAGTGAAGTTGACAGGGATAATCAGCCCCAGCATTTT.

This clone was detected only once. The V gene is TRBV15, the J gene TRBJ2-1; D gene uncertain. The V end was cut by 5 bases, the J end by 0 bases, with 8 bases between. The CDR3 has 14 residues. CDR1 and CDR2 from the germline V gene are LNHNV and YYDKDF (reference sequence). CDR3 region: CATSPTSSYNEQFF. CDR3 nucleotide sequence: TGTGCCACCAGCCCCACCAGCTCCTACAATGAGCAGTTCTTC.

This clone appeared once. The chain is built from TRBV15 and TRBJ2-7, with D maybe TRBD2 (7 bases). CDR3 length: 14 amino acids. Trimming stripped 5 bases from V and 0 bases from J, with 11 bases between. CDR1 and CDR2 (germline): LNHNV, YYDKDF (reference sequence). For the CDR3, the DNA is TGTGCCACCAGCCCAAGGGGGGGCTCCTACGAGCAGTACTTC. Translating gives CATSPRGGSYEQYF.

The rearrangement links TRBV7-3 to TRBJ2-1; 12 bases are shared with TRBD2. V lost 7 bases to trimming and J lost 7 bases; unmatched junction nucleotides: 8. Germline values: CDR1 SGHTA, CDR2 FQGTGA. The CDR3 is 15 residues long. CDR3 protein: CASTEGLAGLNEQFF. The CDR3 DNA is TGTGCCAGCACCGAGGGACTAGCGGGTCTTAATGAGCAGTTCTTC.

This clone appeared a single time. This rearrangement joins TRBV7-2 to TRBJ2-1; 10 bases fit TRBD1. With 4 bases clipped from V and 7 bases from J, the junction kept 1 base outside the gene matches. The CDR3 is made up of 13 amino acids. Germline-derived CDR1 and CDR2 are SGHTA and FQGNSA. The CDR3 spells CASSWDRGNEQFF. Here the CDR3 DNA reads TGTGCCAGCAGCTGGGACAGGGGAAATGAGCAGTTCTTC. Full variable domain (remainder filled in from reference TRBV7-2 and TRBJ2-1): GAGVSQSPSNKVTEKGKDVELRCDPISGHTALYWYRQSLGQGLEFLIYFQGNSAPDKSGLPSDRFSAERTGGSVSTLTIQRTQQEDSAVYLCASSWDRGNEQFFGPGTRLTVL.

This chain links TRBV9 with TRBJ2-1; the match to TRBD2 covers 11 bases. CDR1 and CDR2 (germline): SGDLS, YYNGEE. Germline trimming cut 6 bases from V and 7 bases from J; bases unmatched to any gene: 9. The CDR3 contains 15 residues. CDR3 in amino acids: CASTTTSGAGNEQFF. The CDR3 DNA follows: TGTGCCAGCACCACGACTAGCGGGGCTGGGAATGAGCAGTTCTTC.

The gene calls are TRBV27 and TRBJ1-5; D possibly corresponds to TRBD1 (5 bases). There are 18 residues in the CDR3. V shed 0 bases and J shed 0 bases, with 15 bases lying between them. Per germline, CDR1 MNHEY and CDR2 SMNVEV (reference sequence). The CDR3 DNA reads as TGTGCCAGCAGTTTATCGGGGCAGAAACCTTATAGCAATCAGCCCCAGCATTTT. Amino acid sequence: CASSLSGQKPYSNQPQHF.

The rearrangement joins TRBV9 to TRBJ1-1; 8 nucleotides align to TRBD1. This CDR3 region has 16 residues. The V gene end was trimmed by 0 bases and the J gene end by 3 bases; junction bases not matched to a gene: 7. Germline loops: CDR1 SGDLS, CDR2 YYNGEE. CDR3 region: CASSVALTGADTEAFF. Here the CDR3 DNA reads TGTGCCAGCAGCGTAGCCTTGACAGGGGCGGACACTGAAGCTTTCTTT. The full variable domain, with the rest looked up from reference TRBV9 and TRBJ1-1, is DSGVTQTPKHLITATGQRVTLRCSPRSGDLSVYWYQQSLDQGLQFLIQYYNGEERAKGNILERFSAQQFPDLHSELNLSSLELGDSALYFCASSVALTGADTEAFFGQGTRLTVV.

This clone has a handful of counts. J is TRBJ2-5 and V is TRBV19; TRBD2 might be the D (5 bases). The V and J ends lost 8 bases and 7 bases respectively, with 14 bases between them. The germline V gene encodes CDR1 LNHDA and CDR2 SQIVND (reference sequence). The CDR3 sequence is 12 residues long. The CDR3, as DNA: TGTGCCAGTGGAGGACGGCCCGGGACCCAGTACTTC. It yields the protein CASGGRPGTQYF.

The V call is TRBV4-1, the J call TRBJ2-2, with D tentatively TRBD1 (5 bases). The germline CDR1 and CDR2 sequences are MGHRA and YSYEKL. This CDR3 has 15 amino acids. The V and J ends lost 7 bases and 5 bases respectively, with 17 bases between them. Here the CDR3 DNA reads TGCGCCAGCACCCTTTTGATGGCAGGGACCGGGGAGCTGTTTTTT. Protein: CASTLLMAGTGELFF.

The CDR3 region is CASSGGLAGVTDTQYF. The CDR3, as DNA: TGTGCCAGCAGCGGGGGACTAGCGGGGGTAACAGATACGCAGTATTTT. The chain joins TRBV4-2 to TRBJ2-3; 14 nucleotides agree with TRBD2. CDR3 length equals 16 residues. V shed 5 bases, J shed 3 bases, and the junction held 4 bases outside the gene matches. Germline CDR1 reads LGHNA; CDR2 reads YNFKEQ.